These 24 T cell receptor beta chains originate from one sample sequenced in a study of blood T cell repertoires in COVID-19. Assay: immunoSEQ multiplex PCR; the TCRdb copy retains only in-frame clones and omits some. In the table there are around 270,000 clones, 84% of which are singletons. Material: peripheral blood. These receptors all stem from a man aged 55-75 years with acute or convalescent COVID-19.

The chain recombines TRBV6-5 with TRBJ2-7, with 9 bases that match TRBD1. Trimming removed 4 bases from V and 2 bases from J; junction bases left unmatched: 6. The CDR3 has 15 amino acids. Germline assignment: CDR1 MNHEY and CDR2 SVGAGI. CDR3 region: CASSSPGQGAYEQYF. In nucleotides, the CDR3 is TGTGCCAGCAGTTCCCCGGGACAGGGTGCCTACGAGCAGTACTTC.

The J gene is TRBJ2-1, the V gene TRBV28, with a tentative D call TRBD2 (6 bases). This CDR3 comprises 16 residues. Trimming left V 3 bases short and J 0 bases short, with 12 bases between. Germline values: CDR1 MDHEN, CDR2 SYDVKM. The CDR3 spells CASSFMAGSSYNEQFF. The CDR3 nucleotides are TGTGCCAGCAGTTTTATGGCGGGGAGCTCCTACAATGAGCAGTTCTTC.

This chain links TRBV18 with TRBJ2-7, with D possibly TRBD2 on 5 matching bases. This CDR3 has 14 amino acids. Looked up from germline, CDR1 is KGHSH and CDR2 is LQKENI. Trimming took off 3 bases at V and 6 bases at J, with 15 bases between the two ends. CDR3 sequence reads: CASSPGSPTSEQYF. The CDR3 region has the DNA TGTGCCAGCTCACCGGGGAGCCCTACGAGCGAGCAGTACTTC. The complete variable domain, with remaining parts taken from reference TRBV18 and TRBJ2-7, reads NAGVMQNPRHLVRRRGQEARLRCSPMKGHSHVYWYRQLPEEGLKFMVYLQKENIIDESGMPKERFSAEFPKEGPSILRIQQVVRGDSAAYFCASSPGSPTSEQYFGPGTRLTVT.

This clone was observed once. The V and J genes are TRBV7-3 and TRBJ1-6; D unresolved. V lost 1 base, J lost 6 bases, and 10 bases lay in between. The CDR3 has 15 amino acids. Germline lookup yields CDR1 SGHTA and CDR2 FQGTGA. The CDR3: CASSLSTSGNSPLHF. The CDR3 DNA reads as TGTGCCAGCAGCTTAAGTACTAGTGGTAATTCACCCCTCCACTTT.

This chain uses TRBV5-1 with TRBJ1-5, with 8 bases identical to TRBD1. Trimming took 0 bases from V and 6 from J; bases not matched to a gene: 5. The CDR3 loop spans 15 amino acids. From germline, CDR1 is SGHRS and CDR2 YFSETQ. CDR3 sequence (DNA): TGCGCCAGCAGCTTGGGGACAGGGACGGCTCAGCCCCAGCATTTT. As protein: CASSLGTGTAQPQHF.

V usage is TRBV4-3 and J usage is TRBJ1-6; 7 nucleotides match TRBD1. This CDR3 is built from 15 residues. Per germline, CDR1 LGHNA and CDR2 YSLEER. Trimming cost V 2 bases and J 7 bases; bases outside gene matches: 5. Here the CDR3 DNA reads TGCGCCAGCAGCCAAATCCCGGGACAGAATTCACCCCTCCACTTT. This codes for CASSQIPGQNSPLHF.

The gene calls are TRBV6-2 or TRBV6-3 and TRBJ1-1; a possible D gene is TRBD1 (5 bases). The V gene lost 2 bases and the J gene lost 1 base, with 8 bases spanning the gap. The CDR3 runs 14 residues. The germline V gene has CDR1 MNHEY and CDR2 SVGEGT. CDR3 sequence reads: CASSYQTGNTEAFF. DNA of the CDR3: TGTGCCAGCAGTTACCAAACAGGGAACACTGAAGCTTTCTTT.

This chain uses TRBV27 with TRBJ2-3; 7 positions agree with TRBD2. The CDR3 has 15 amino acids. Germline V gene lookup returns CDR1 MNHEY and CDR2 SMNVEV (reference sequence). J was trimmed by 3 bases and V by 5 bases; bases with no gene match: 8. The DNA for the CDR3 is TGTGCCAGCAGTCGGATCGGGCGGGAGACAGATACGCAGTATTTT. This encodes CASSRIGRETDTQYF.

The rearrangement links TRBV12-5 to TRBJ2-7, with 9 positions matching TRBD1. V was clipped by 4 bases and J by 0 bases; unmatched bases: 4. Germline-derived CDR1 and CDR2 are LGHNT and FRNRAP. The CDR3 length is 15 residues. This CDR3 is CASGSDRGFSYEQYF. The CDR3 DNA follows: TGTGCTAGTGGTTCGGACAGGGGATTCTCCTACGAGCAGTACTTC.

CDR3 protein: CASSLGFRGRRDTIYF. The DNA for the CDR3 is TGCGCCAGCAGCTTGGGATTCAGGGGGAGGAGAGACACCATATATTTT. This sequence joins TRBV5-1 and TRBJ1-3; TRBD1 aligns across 7 bases. V dropped 0 bases and J dropped 8; count of bases not matched to a gene: 11. The CDR3 length is 16 residues. CDR1 is SGHRS and CDR2 is YFSETQ in the germline V gene.

This clone was seen just once. The chain joins TRBV28 to TRBJ2-5, with 8 bases aligning to TRBD2. The junction had 6 bases not matched to a gene; V was cut back by 3 bases and J by 6 bases. The CDR3 is 14 residues long. In germline, CDR1 is MDHEN, CDR2 SYDVKM. The CDR3 loop is CASSLVSGSQTQYF. The CDR3 nucleotides read TGTGCCAGCAGTTTGGTAAGCGGGAGTCAGACCCAGTACTTC.

The J gene is TRBJ1-1, the V gene TRBV5-1, with 9 bases fitting TRBD1. V lost 5 bases, J lost 1 base, and 3 bases stayed unmatched. Germline CDR1 SGHRS, CDR2 YFSETQ. The CDR3 is made up of 14 amino acids. The CDR3, as DNA: TGCGCCAGCAGGGGGACAGGGAAGAACACTGAAGCTTTCTTT. It encodes CASRGTGKNTEAFF.

The chain uses TRBV30 and TRBJ2-7, with 8 nucleotides matching TRBD1. The V and J ends lost 2 bases and 3 bases, in that order; junction bases with no gene match: 6. The CDR3 spans 14 residues. Germline CDR1 reads GTSNPN; CDR2 reads SVGIG (reference sequence). The CDR3 loop reads CAWSTTGDIYEQYF. DNA of the CDR3: TGTGCCTGGAGTACGACAGGGGACATCTACGAGCAGTACTTC. The variable domain in full, completed from reference TRBV30 and TRBJ2-7, reads SQTIHQWPATLVQPVGSPLSLECTVEGTSNPNLYWYRQAAGRGLQLLFYSVGIGQISSEVPQNLSASRPQDRQFILSSKKLLLSDSGFYLCAWSTTGDIYEQYFGPGTRLTVT.

This clone occurred a few times. The CDR3 region is CASSIRPSIIAGTVSYEQYF. DNA of the CDR3: TGTGCCAGTAGTATCAGACCCAGCATCATTGCCGGTACAGTCTCCTACGAGCAGTACTTC. J is TRBJ2-7 and V is TRBV19; D remains unclear. CDR1 is LNHDA and CDR2 is SQIVND in the germline V gene (reference sequence). The CDR3 is 20 amino acids. V was trimmed by 3 bases and J by 0 bases, leaving 27 bases between them. Using reference TRBV19 and TRBJ2-7 for the parts outside the CDR3, the full variable domain is DGGITQSPKYLFRKEGQNVTLSCEQNLNHDAMYWYRQDPGQGLRLIYYSQIVNDFQKGDIAEGYSVSREKKESFPLTVTSAQKNPTAFYLCASSIRPSIIAGTVSYEQYFGPGTRLTVT.

The table lists this clone with a few counts. CDR3 amino acids: CASSQPSGENTGELFF. CDR3 bases: TGTGCCAGCAGCCAACCTAGCGGGGAGAACACCGGGGAGCTGTTTTTT. The chain has TRBV4-2 and TRBJ2-2, with TRBD2 matching 9 bases. Germline CDR1 LGHNA, CDR2 YNFKEQ. This CDR3 has 16 residues. V was pared by 2 bases and J by 1 base, with 2 bases of the junction left unmatched.

In nucleotides, the CDR3 is TGTGCCAGCAGCCGGATACCACCGGGACAGGGAGGGGAGACCCAGTACTTC. It is translated as CASSRIPPGQGGETQYF. The chain is built from TRBV3-1 (or the pseudogene TRBV3-2) and TRBJ2-5; 9 bases match TRBD1. The ends lost 4 bases at V and 5 bases at J; junction bases unmatched: 14. This CDR3 has 17 amino acids. Germline CDR1 LGHDT, CDR2 YNNKEL (reference sequence).

This clone was seen a few times. This rearrangement joins TRBV2 to TRBJ2-5; 13 nucleotides match TRBD2. J was trimmed by 2 bases and V by 7 bases; bases with no gene match: 4. The CDR3 loop spans 15 amino acids. Germline assignment: CDR1 SNHLY and CDR2 FYNNEI. As DNA, the CDR3 is TGTGCCAGCAAAGGACTAGCGGGGGTACAAGAGACCCAGTACTTC. This translates into CASKGLAGVQETQYF.

This clone has more than one count but fewer than ten. The chain recombines TRBV4-1 with TRBJ1-3; no firm D call. V lost 1 base to trimming and J lost 0 bases, with 7 bases between them. CDR3 length: 15 residues. CDR1 is MGHRA, CDR2 YSYEKL, per germline. The CDR3 loop reads CASSQVQSSGNTIYF. The DNA for the CDR3 is TGCGCCAGCAGCCAAGTACAGTCCTCTGGAAACACCATATATTTT.

The chain is built from TRBV10-3 and TRBJ2-1; TRBD2 matches 10 bases. V gave up 6 bases and J gave up 7 bases; unmatched junction bases: 9. CDR1 is ENHRY, CDR2 SYGVKD, per germline. The CDR3 is 15 residues long. The CDR3 DNA reads TGTGCCATCAGCTCCGGGACTAGCGTTAGGAATGAGCAGTTCTTC. As protein: CAISSGTSVRNEQFF.

V usage is TRBV27 and J usage is TRBJ2-5; TRBD1 is a possible D gene (5 bases). The CDR3 is made up of 12 amino acids. The V end lost 2 bases, the J end lost 4 bases, and 5 bases lay between the germline ends. Germline V gene lookup returns CDR1 MNHEY and CDR2 SMNVEV (reference sequence). The CDR3 loop reads CASSLRGETQYF. In DNA form, the CDR3 reads TGTGCCAGCAGTTTAAGGGGAGAGACCCAGTACTTC.

V gene TRBV4-1 combines with J gene TRBJ2-5, with TRBD2 matching 11 bases. Per the germline V gene, CDR1 is MGHRA and CDR2 is YSYEKL. CDR3 length equals 16 residues. The junction had 4 bases not matched to a gene; V was cut back by 0 bases and J by 4 bases. The CDR3 spells CASSQESSGGGETQYF. CDR3 in DNA: TGCGCCAGCAGCCAAGAGAGTAGCGGGGGGGGAGAGACCCAGTACTTC.

V gene TRBV3-1 (or the pseudogene TRBV3-2) combines with J gene TRBJ2-3; the D gene is possibly TRBD1 (6 bases). Per the germline V gene, CDR1 is LGHDT and CDR2 is YNNKEL (reference sequence). V lost 2 bases to trimming and J lost 8 bases, with 17 bases between them. The CDR3 consists of 15 residues. DNA for the CDR3: TGTGCCAGCAGCCAATCCCCAAGAACAGGGATTACGCAGTATTTT. It codes for CASSQSPRTGITQYF.

V usage is TRBV27 and J usage is TRBJ1-2, with D possibly TRBD1 on 5 matching bases. Germline loops: CDR1 MNHEY, CDR2 SMNVEV (reference sequence). This CDR3 has 15 amino acids. V was pared by 4 bases and J by 4 bases, with 16 bases between. The CDR3 loop is CASSSRSGVVYGYTF. The CDR3 region has the DNA TGTGCCAGCAGTTCCAGGTCGGGGGTGGTCTATGGCTACACCTTC.

CDR3 sequence (DNA): TGTGCCAGCAGCCTCGGACGGGGGGAGACCGGGGAGCTGTTTTTT. Encoded protein: CASSLGRGETGELFF. The chain carries TRBV7-3 and TRBJ2-2; 7 nucleotides line up with TRBD2. V dropped 5 bases and J dropped 5; count of bases not matched to a gene: 8. This CDR3 contains 15 residues. CDR1 and CDR2 (germline): SGHTA, FQGTGA.